The 19 T cell receptor beta chains given below trace back to one sample, sequenced in a study of response to subunit inactivated influenza vaccine. Using its own MiXCR run on the RT-PCR reads, TCRdb lists one record per CDR3 protein. Of over 300,000 distinct CDR3 sequences listed, 20% to 25% are singletons. The sequencing here drew on PBMCs from blood, taken roughly 20 months after vaccination. These receptors were obtained from a man aged 45 to 75 who received an inactivated influenza vaccine.

This chain connects TRBV5-1 to TRBJ1-2, with 9 bases that match TRBD1. V shed 4 bases, J shed 0 bases, and the junction held 10 bases outside the gene matches. This CDR3 spans 17 amino acids. CDR1 SGHRS and CDR2 YFSETQ come from the germline V gene. CDR3 sequence: CASSPGQGGVTNYGYTF. The CDR3 coding sequence is TGCGCCAGCAGCCCGGGACAGGGTGGAGTAACTAACTATGGCTACACCTTC. Full variable domain (remainder filled in from reference TRBV5-1 and TRBJ1-2): KAGVTQTPRYLIKTRGQQVTLSCSPISGHRSVSWYQQTPGQGLQFLFEYFSETQRNKGNFPGRFSGRQFSNSRSEMNVSTLELGDSALYLCASSPGQGGVTNYGYTFGSGTRLTVV.

This sequence joins TRBV6-2 or TRBV6-3 and TRBJ2-1; TRBD1 matches at 7 bases. With V trimmed by 0 bases and J by 0 bases, 11 bases remained unmatched. The CDR3 extends over 19 amino acids. Germline assignment: CDR1 MNHEY and CDR2 SVGEGT. The CDR3 protein is CASSYSKDRDLSSYNEQFF. DNA for the CDR3: TGTGCCAGCAGTTACTCGAAAGACAGGGACCTGAGCTCCTACAATGAGCAGTTCTTC.

This clonotype turned up a few times. This rearrangement joins TRBV4-3 to TRBJ1-4; D is unclear. Trimming stripped 1 base from V and 5 bases from J, with 17 bases between. Looked up from germline, CDR1 is LGHNA and CDR2 is YSLEER. The CDR3 is 17 residues long. CDR3 nucleotides: TGCGCCAGCAGCCAAGCTACGACGATGGGTCTAAATGAAAAACTGTTTTTT. Its translation is CASSQATTMGLNEKLFF.

This clonotype was observed a handful of times. The junction shows a germline mismatch at one end, possibly a read error. CDR3 amino acids: CSVRQVNAEAFF. CDR3 DNA sequence: TGCAGCGTTAGACAGGTGAACGCTGAAGCTTTCTTT. The rearrangement uses TRBV29-1 and TRBJ1-1; D might be TRBD1 (6 bases). This CDR3 spans 12 amino acids. The germline gives CDR1 SQVTM, CDR2 ANQGSEA.

This clonotype was detected a few times. This sequence joins TRBV6-1 and TRBJ1-4, with D unclear. This CDR3 region has 14 residues. Germline CDR1 and CDR2: MNHNS and SASEGT. V lost 7 bases to trimming and J lost 5 bases, with 14 bases between them. The CDR3 spells CASKHGWQNEKLFF. The CDR3 DNA is TGTGCCAGCAAACACGGGTGGCAAAATGAAAAACTGTTTTTT.

This clonotype was counted a few times. The chain recombines TRBV7-3 with TRBJ2-1; 9 bases align to TRBD2. Germline CDR1 is SGHTA and CDR2 is FQGTGA. The CDR3 length is 15 residues. The V gene end was trimmed by 5 bases and the J gene end by 9 bases; junction bases not matched to a gene: 11. In nucleotides, the CDR3 is TGTGCCAGCAGCGACAGGACTAGCGCCGTCGGTGAGCAGTTCTTC. Translated: CASSDRTSAVGEQFF.

This chain links TRBV29-1 with TRBJ1-2, with D uncertain. V was cut by 3 bases and J by 8 bases, with 16 bases left in between. Germline V lookup: CDR1 SQVTM, CDR2 ANQGSEA. This CDR3 is built from 13 residues. The CDR3 is CSVDFGGVLGYTF. The CDR3, as DNA: TGCAGCGTTGATTTTGGTGGGGTTTTAGGCTACACCTTC.

This clonotype was observed a handful of times. V gene TRBV5-1 combines with J gene TRBJ2-5; D remains ambiguous. This CDR3 comprises 12 residues. The germline V gene has CDR1 SGHRS and CDR2 YFSETQ. The V end was cut by 0 bases, the J end by 5 bases, with 5 bases between. The CDR3 loop is CASSLDFETQYF. For the CDR3, the DNA is TGCGCCAGCAGCTTGGATTTCGAGACCCAGTACTTC.

There are a few counts of this clonotype. In DNA form, the CDR3 reads TGCGCCAGCAGCCAAGAACCGGGACAGCCAAACACCGGGGAGCTGTTTTTT. Its translation is CASSQEPGQPNTGELFF. The chain carries TRBV4-3 and TRBJ2-2, with 7 bases matching TRBD1. The CDR3 covers 17 residues. J gave up 2 bases and V 0 bases, and 6 bases lay outside the gene matches. In germline, CDR1 is LGHNA, CDR2 YSLEER.

This clonotype was seen at least ten times. The rearrangement links TRBV28 to TRBJ2-3; 8 bases are shared with TRBD1. The V and J ends lost 5 bases and 3 bases, in that order; junction bases with no gene match: 4. The germline CDR1 and CDR2 sequences are MDHEN and SYDVKM. The CDR3 loop spans 14 amino acids. CDR3 sequence reads: CASSPDRVTDTQYF. The CDR3 region has the DNA TGTGCCAGCAGTCCGGACAGGGTAACAGATACGCAGTATTTT. Full variable domain (outside the CDR3, taken from reference TRBV28 and TRBJ2-3): DVKVTQSSRYLVKRTGEKVFLECVQDMDHENMFWYRQDPGLGLRLIYFSYDVKMKEKGDIPEGYSVSREKKERFSLILESASTNQTSMYLCASSPDRVTDTQYFGPGTRLTVL.

This clonotype was recorded a few times. The chain carries TRBV7-6 and TRBJ2-2; D unclear. V was clipped by 5 bases and J by 5 bases, with 12 bases between them. The CDR3 spans 14 residues. Germline values: CDR1 SGHVS, CDR2 FNYEAQ. CDR3: CASSPPQLTGELFF. In DNA form, the CDR3 reads TGTGCCAGCAGCCCCCCACAGCTTACCGGGGAGCTGTTTTTT. Combining the CDR3 with reference TRBV7-6 and TRBJ2-2 gives the whole variable domain GAGVSQSPRYKVTKRGQDVALRCDPISGHVSLYWYRQALGQGPEFLTYFNYEAQQDKSGLPNDRFSAERPEGSISTLTIQRTEQRDSAMYRCASSPPQLTGELFFGEGSRLTVL.

The table lists this clonotype with a few counts. The gene calls are TRBV3-1 and TRBJ1-2; D is undetermined. The CDR3 runs 12 residues. Trimming shortened V by 0 bases and J by 2 bases, and 1 base separated the two germline ends. Germline CDR1 reads LGHDT; CDR2 reads YNNKEL (reference sequence). The CDR3 is CASSQENYGYTF. The CDR3 nucleotides are TGTGCCAGCAGCCAAGAAAACTATGGCTACACCTTC.

CDR3 coding DNA: TGTGCCAGTACCCCATCGGACGGCCCCAATGAAAAACTGTTTTTT. Protein sequence: CASTPSDGPNEKLFF. The V call is TRBV19, the J call TRBJ1-4, with D hard to call. This CDR3 contains 15 residues. V lost 7 bases to trimming and J lost 5 bases, with 17 bases between them. Germline loops: CDR1 LNHDA, CDR2 SQIVND (reference sequence).

This clonotype was counted at least ten times. The chain couples TRBV20-1 to TRBJ1-2; a possible D gene is TRBD1 (6 bases). This CDR3 is built from 15 residues. CDR1 and CDR2 from the germline V gene are DFQATT and SNEGSKA (reference sequence). The V and J ends lost 5 bases and 8 bases respectively, with 24 bases between them. CDR3 in amino acids: CSALVSGHRLSGYTF. Here the CDR3 DNA reads TGCAGTGCTCTAGTCTCGGGACATAGGCTGAGCGGCTACACCTTC.

The rearrangement uses TRBV20-1 and TRBJ2-5; TRBD1 might be the D (6 bases). V was shortened by 2 bases and J by 4 bases, with 8 bases between the two germline ends. Germline-derived CDR1 and CDR2 are DFQATT and SNEGSKA (reference sequence). This CDR3 region has 12 residues. CDR3 in DNA: TGCAGTGCTAGAAGAGGGGGAGAGACCCAGTACTTC. This gives the protein CSARRGGETQYF.

The chain joins TRBV7-2 to TRBJ2-3, with 8 nucleotides matching TRBD2. The CDR3 totals 12 residues. The trim removed 5 bases at V and 14 bases at J, leaving 9 bases unmatched. CDR1 and CDR2 from the germline V gene are SGHTA and FQGNSA. The chain's CDR3 is CASSPRTSQRYF. For the CDR3, the DNA is TGTGCCAGCAGCCCGCGGACTAGCCAACGGTATTTT.

This clonotype has a handful of counts. The CDR3 loop reads CASSMPGLDSGANVLTF. CDR3 bases: TGTGCCAGTAGTATGCCGGGCCTAGACTCTGGGGCCAACGTCCTGACTTTC. This sequence joins TRBV19 and TRBJ2-6; unclear D gene. V was clipped by 3 bases and J by 0 bases, with 12 bases between them. The germline CDR1 and CDR2 sequences are LNHDA and SQIVND (reference sequence). The CDR3 spans 17 residues.

Note on this clonotype: A much larger clone differs by one base, so this may be a read error. The CDR3 nucleotides are TGTGCCAGCAGTTGGGTAGAGAACACTGAAGGTTTCTTT. Protein sequence: CASSWVENTEGFF. The chain links TRBV6-5 to TRBJ1-1, with unresolved D. Per the germline V gene, CDR1 is MNHEY and CDR2 is SVGAGI. The CDR3 sequence is 13 residues long.

This chain links TRBV19 with TRBJ1-2; D may be TRBD1 (5 bases). Trimming took off 3 bases at V and 3 bases at J, with 14 bases between the two ends. The germline V gene has CDR1 LNHDA and CDR2 SQIVND (reference sequence). The CDR3 totals 15 residues. Written as DNA, the CDR3 is TGTGCCAGTAGTATGCGGACACAACCAGACTATGGCTACACCTTC. Translating it yields CASSMRTQPDYGYTF.